This T cell receptor beta chain was identified in a study of shared clonotypes between healthy human individuals. Here immunoSEQ multiplex PCR was the method, and the copy in TCRdb shows in-frame clones only, minus some. The data contain roughly 2.2 million clones, approximately 93% of them singletons. The germline V gene has CDR1 SGDLS and CDR2 YYNGEE. The length of the CDR3 is 15 residues. The trim removed 3 bases at V and 6 bases at J, leaving 7 bases unmatched. This sequence originates from a man aged 18 to 29 in good health. Some clones in this sample may be carry-over from other donors' samples. The sequencing input was naive CD4+ T cells from PBMCs. The subset was: CD45RA+ positively selected. V gene TRBV9 combines with J gene TRBJ2-3; 10 nucleotides agree with TRBD2. This CDR3 reads CASSGSGRASDTQYF. CDR3 nucleotide sequence: TGTGCCAGCAGCGGAAGCGGGAGGGCCAGCGATACGCAGTATTTT.